The 28 T cell receptor beta chains listed next were all sequenced from one sample in a study of blood T cell repertoires in COVID-19. The repertoire was sequenced with immunoSEQ multiplex PCR; TCRdb's copy has only in-frame clones and lacks some. The sample lists under 75,000 clones, around 87% occurring once. What was sequenced was peripheral blood. Receptor source: a woman aged 18-35 years with acute or convalescent COVID-19.

The V and J genes are TRBV11-2 and TRBJ2-2, with D possibly TRBD2 on 5 matching bases. Germline CDR1 SGHAT, CDR2 FQNNGV. The CDR3 has 15 amino acids. Trimming cost V 7 bases and J 1 base, with 13 bases left between them. This CDR3 reads CASNLDWGNTGELFF. The CDR3, as DNA: TGTGCCAGCAACCTGGACTGGGGGAACACCGGGGAGCTGTTTTTT.

The chain employs TRBV7-8 and TRBJ2-3; the match to TRBD2 covers 9 bases. Germline CDR1 is SGHVS and CDR2 is FQNEAQ. Losses at the gene ends were 1 base for V and 5 bases for J; bases not matched to a gene: 13. The CDR3 is 18 residues long. CDR3 sequence (DNA): TGTGCCAGCAGCTTAGTAGGCGGCGGGGGGGCCATTGGAGATACGCAGTATTTT. It encodes CASSLVGGGGAIGDTQYF.

J is TRBJ2-7 and V is TRBV6-6; possible D gene TRBD1, 6 bases. This CDR3 is built from 12 residues. The V gene's germline CDR1 is MNHNY and CDR2 SVGAGI (reference sequence). The V and J ends lost 6 bases and 4 bases respectively, with 10 bases between them. CDR3 DNA: TGTGCCAGCAGCCACAGGGAATACGAGCAGTACTTC. Amino acids: CASSHREYEQYF.

This sequence joins TRBV12-3 or TRBV12-4 and TRBJ1-2, with TRBD1 matching over 7 bases. Trimming cost V 6 bases and J 3 bases; bases outside gene matches: 4. This CDR3 has 13 residues. The CDR3 region has the DNA TGTGCCAGCAGACCGACAGGGCACTATGGCTACACCTTC. Translating it yields CASRPTGHYGYTF.

The CDR3 coding sequence is TGTGCCAGCAGCTTAGCTAGCGGCACCTACAATGAGCAGTTCTTC. Protein product: CASSLASGTYNEQFF. V gene TRBV7-8 combines with J gene TRBJ2-1, with D possibly matching TRBD2 (6 bases). This CDR3 region has 15 residues. The V gene lost 0 bases and the J gene lost 2 bases, with 8 bases spanning the gap. Germline V CDR1 and CDR2: SGHVS, FQNEAQ.

The V call is TRBV2, the J call TRBJ1-4, with D perhaps TRBD1 (6 bases). Germline CDR1 is SNHLY and CDR2 is FYNNEI. CDR3 size: 16 residues. V was trimmed by 4 bases and J by 0 bases, leaving 12 bases between them. The CDR3 sequence: CASSGNRETTNEKLFF. The CDR3 DNA reads as TGTGCCAGCAGTGGAAACAGGGAAACAACTAATGAAAAACTGTTTTTT.

This clone came up once. The chain couples TRBV28 to TRBJ1-6, with a possible D match to TRBD1 (6 bases). The CDR3 contains 17 residues. CDR1 MDHEN and CDR2 SYDVKM come from the germline V gene. V shed 2 bases and J shed 7 bases, with 18 bases lying between them. This CDR3 is CASSLKWIGGINSPLHF. CDR3 nucleotides: TGTGCCAGCAGTTTAAAATGGATAGGGGGTATCAATTCACCCCTCCACTTT.

The chain couples TRBV7-9 to TRBJ1-2, with 7 bases fitting TRBD1. This CDR3 is 14 amino acids long. J was trimmed by 8 bases and V by 1 base; bases with no gene match: 7. The germline V gene encodes CDR1 SEHNR and CDR2 FQNEAQ (reference sequence). The CDR3 loop is CASSLVTGSQGYTF. CDR3 sequence (DNA): TGTGCCAGCAGCTTAGTGACAGGGTCGCAAGGCTACACCTTC.

V is TRBV12-3 or TRBV12-4 and J is TRBJ1-5; D not resolved. V lost 6 bases to trimming and J lost 1 base, with 7 bases between them. CDR3 size: 13 residues. The CDR3 nucleotides read TGTGCCAGCAGCCTAGAAAGCAATCAGCCCCAGCATTTT. It translates to CASSLESNQPQHF.

The rearrangement uses TRBV6-6 and TRBJ1-1, with D tentatively TRBD1 (5 bases). CDR3 length: 16 residues. In germline, CDR1 is MNHNY, CDR2 SVGAGI (reference sequence). Trimming pared 6 bases from V and 3 bases from J, leaving 20 bases between. The CDR3 DNA reads as TGTGCCAGCAGCTCACCCAAAACAGGAATTGACACTGAAGCTTTCTTT. It codes for CASSSPKTGIDTEAFF.

The genes are TRBV6-5 and TRBJ2-1; 10 bases line up with TRBD1. CDR3 length: 15 residues. V lost 2 bases and J lost 4; bases outside the gene matches: 2. Germline values: CDR1 MNHEY, CDR2 SVGAGI. CDR3 nucleotide sequence: TGTGCCAGCAGTTACGACAGGGGGCTTTACAATGAGCAGTTCTTC. Residues: CASSYDRGLYNEQFF.

The chain employs TRBV5-1 and TRBJ2-2; 9 positions match TRBD1. Per germline, CDR1 SGHRS and CDR2 YFSETQ. V gave up 5 bases and J gave up 6 bases; unmatched junction bases: 8. CDR3 length: 15 residues. The CDR3 DNA is TGCGCCAGCAGATCTACCGGGACAGGGTCCGGGGAGCTGTTTTTT. This encodes CASRSTGTGSGELFF.

The chain combines TRBV1 with TRBJ2-3; TRBD2 is taken as the D call from the table, unchecked against the DNA. TRBV1 is marked as a pseudogene. This CDR3 comprises 16 residues. This CDR3 is CTSSQGLSSLTDTQYF. The CDR3 DNA reads TGCACCAGCAGCCAAGGTCTATCATCACTCACAGATACGCAGTATTTT.

The gene calls are TRBV3-1 (or the pseudogene TRBV3-2) and TRBJ2-1; TRBD2 agrees at 7 bases. J gave up 4 bases and V 6 bases, and 6 bases lay outside the gene matches. Germline CDR1 reads LGHDT; CDR2 reads YNNKEL (reference sequence). CDR3 length: 14 amino acids. This CDR3 is CASSSGRVYNEQFF. For the CDR3, the DNA is TGTGCCAGCAGTAGTGGGAGGGTTTACAATGAGCAGTTCTTC.

The rearrangement uses TRBV6-2 or TRBV6-3 and TRBJ1-5; TRBD1 agrees at 7 bases. Germline V lookup: CDR1 MNHEY, CDR2 SVGEGT. Trimming cost V 4 bases and J 6 bases; bases outside gene matches: 6. This CDR3 is 14 amino acids long. The CDR3 nucleotides read TGTGCCAGCAGTTCTGACAGGGTGGGTCAGCCCCAGCATTTT. Protein: CASSSDRVGQPQHF.

V is TRBV2 and J is TRBJ1-2; D unclear. Germline CDR1 reads SNHLY; CDR2 reads FYNNEI. The CDR3 is 12 amino acids. V was shortened by 11 bases and J by 8 bases, with 18 bases between the two germline ends. The CDR3, as DNA: TGTGCCTCCGGTCAAAATGCGCGAGGCTACACCTTC. Translating gives CASGQNARGYTF.

The chain uses TRBV14 and TRBJ1-1, with 7 positions matching TRBD1. The length of the CDR3 is 14 residues. Per germline, CDR1 SGHDN and CDR2 FVKESK. J gave up 4 bases and V 1 base, and 3 bases lay outside the gene matches. The CDR3 loop reads CASSQASGGTEAFF. The CDR3 DNA follows: TGTGCCAGCAGCCAAGCTTCAGGGGGCACTGAAGCTTTCTTT.

This chain links TRBV11-2 with TRBJ2-1; tentatively, D is TRBD2 (5 bases). The CDR3 totals 17 residues. Germline values: CDR1 SGHAT, CDR2 FQNNGV. The ends were cut back, 4 bases at V and 9 bases at J, with 25 bases in the middle. The CDR3 sequence: CASSSLPEGGLRSEQFF. The DNA for the CDR3 is TGTGCCAGCAGCTCCCTCCCCGAGGGTGGACTTAGGAGTGAGCAGTTCTTC.

The chain links TRBV6-6 to TRBJ2-7; TRBD1 matches at 9 bases. The J segment lost 6 bases and the V segment lost 7 bases, leaving 10 bases of the junction unmatched. This CDR3 is 14 amino acids long. Germline lookup yields CDR1 MNHNY and CDR2 SVGAGI (reference sequence). CDR3 sequence: CASTPRTGVAEQYF. As DNA, the CDR3 is TGTGCCAGCACTCCACGGACAGGGGTCGCCGAGCAGTACTTC.

The genes are TRBV20-1 and TRBJ1-2; no reliable D call. Germline CDR1 is DFQATT and CDR2 is SNEGSKA (reference sequence). Between the trimmed V and J ends, which lost 0 bases and 6 bases, there was a span of 5 bases. The CDR3 consists of 11 residues. Written as DNA, the CDR3 is TGCAGTGCTAGAGATAATGATGGCTACACCTTC. Amino acids: CSARDNDGYTF.

The chain is built from TRBV3-1 (or the pseudogene TRBV3-2) and TRBJ2-2, with D perhaps matching TRBD2 (6 bases). Trimming left V 1 base short and J 2 bases short, with 11 bases between. Germline values: CDR1 LGHDT, CDR2 YNNKEL (reference sequence). CDR3 length equals 16 residues. CDR3 nucleotides: TGTGCCAGCAGCCAAGTCCGGGGGAGTAACACCGGGGAGCTGTTTTTT. Translated: CASSQVRGSNTGELFF.

The chain employs TRBV19 and TRBJ1-6; weak D call: TRBD1 (5 bases). The CDR3 extends over 12 amino acids. Germline values: CDR1 LNHDA, CDR2 SQIVND (reference sequence). Trimming shortened V by 7 bases and J by 7 bases, and 8 bases separated the two germline ends. DNA for the CDR3: TGTGCCAGTACAGGGAGGAATTCACCCCTCCACTTT. Translation gives CASTGRNSPLHF.

This clone was detected a few times. The chain carries TRBV2 and TRBJ1-1, with 7 bases lining up with TRBD1. Trimming cost V 7 bases and J 10 bases; bases outside gene matches: 6. Germline CDR1 SNHLY, CDR2 FYNNEI. The CDR3 length is 11 residues. In DNA form, the CDR3 reads TGTGCCAGCAACGAAAGGACAGGAGCTTTCTTT. Amino acid sequence: CASNERTGAFF. The variable domain in full, completed from reference TRBV2 and TRBJ1-1, reads EPEVTQTPSHQVTQMGQEVILRCVPISNHLYFYWYRQILGQKVEFLVSFYNNEISEKSEIFDDQFSVERPDGSNFTLKIRSTKLEDSAMYFCASNERTGAFFGQGTRLTVV.

V usage is TRBV15 and J usage is TRBJ2-1; tentatively, D is TRBD1 (5 bases). This CDR3 is 15 amino acids long. The germline V gene encodes CDR1 LNHNV and CDR2 YYDKDF (reference sequence). V lost 0 bases, J lost 7 bases, and 13 bases lay in between. CDR3 nucleotides: TGTGCCACCAGCAGAGATACCAGTCAGGGAAATGAGCAGTTCTTC. Its protein product is CATSRDTSQGNEQFF.

V is TRBV11-2 and J is TRBJ2-7, with D possibly TRBD1 on 7 matching bases. Trimming removed 5 bases at V and 12 bases at J, with 17 bases between. Per the germline V gene, CDR1 is SGHAT and CDR2 is FQNNGV. This CDR3 has 12 amino acids. Here the CDR3 DNA reads TGTGCCAGCAGCCAGGGGGGCGGGGAAGTGTACTTC. Protein product: CASSQGGGEVYF.

The chain combines TRBV4-2 with TRBJ2-3, with D maybe TRBD2 (5 bases). Deletions cut 4 bases from V and 2 bases from J, with 13 bases between. Looked up from germline, CDR1 is LGHNA and CDR2 is YNFKEQ. The CDR3 runs to 15 residues. This chain's CDR3 is CASSLTTGITDTQYF. CDR3 coding DNA: TGTGCCAGCAGCCTGACAACGGGAATCACAGATACGCAGTATTTT.

The rearrangement uses TRBV7-8 and TRBJ2-7; D is undetermined. V lost 0 bases and J 6 bases, leaving 15 bases between the germline ends. Looked up from germline, CDR1 is SGHVS and CDR2 is FQNEAQ. The CDR3 consists of 15 residues. CDR3 loop: CASSLAHTATTEQYF. DNA of the CDR3: TGTGCCAGCAGCTTAGCCCATACCGCTACTACCGAGCAGTACTTC.

CDR3 in amino acids: CASSEEQGSNQPQHF. Written as DNA, the CDR3 is TGTGCCAGCAGTGAAGAACAGGGTAGCAATCAGCCCCAGCATTTT. The chain joins TRBV9 to TRBJ1-5; D might be TRBD1 (6 bases). With 5 bases removed from V and 0 bases from J, the gap between germline ends came to 12 bases. The CDR3 has 15 amino acids. Germline assignment: CDR1 SGDLS and CDR2 YYNGEE.